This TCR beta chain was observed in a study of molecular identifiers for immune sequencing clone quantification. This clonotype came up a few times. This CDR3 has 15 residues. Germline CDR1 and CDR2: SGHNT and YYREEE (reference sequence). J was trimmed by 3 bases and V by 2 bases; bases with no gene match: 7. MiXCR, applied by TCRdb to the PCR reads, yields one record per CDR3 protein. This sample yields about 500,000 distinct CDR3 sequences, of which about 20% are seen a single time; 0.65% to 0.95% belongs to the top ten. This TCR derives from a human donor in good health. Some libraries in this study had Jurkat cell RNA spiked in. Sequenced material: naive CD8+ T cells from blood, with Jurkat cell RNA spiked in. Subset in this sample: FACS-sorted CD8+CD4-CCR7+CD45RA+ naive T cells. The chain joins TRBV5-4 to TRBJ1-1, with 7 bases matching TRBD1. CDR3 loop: CASSFGGGDDTEAFF. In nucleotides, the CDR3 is TGTGCCAGCAGCTTTGGAGGGGGCGACGACACTGAAGCTTTCTTT. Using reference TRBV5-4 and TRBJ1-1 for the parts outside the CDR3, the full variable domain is ETGVTQSPTHLIKTRGQQVTLRCSSQSGHNTVSWYQQALGQGPQFIFQYYREEENGRGNFPPRFSGLQFPNYSSELNVNALELDDSALYLCASSFGGGDDTEAFFGQGTRLTVV.